Following are 32 T cell receptor beta chains from one sample sequenced in a study of CD8 T cells in Susac syndrome. Reverse transcription used roughly 0.45 to 1 ug RNA and random hexamers. In TCRdb, the immunoSEQ multiplex PCR reads were re-called with MiXCR into one record per CDR3 protein. The data contain 130,000 or so distinct CDR3 sequences, about 93% of them singletons. The sequenced sample was CD8+ T cells from PBMCs. These receptors were collected from a human donor with Susac syndrome.

The gene calls are TRBV13 and TRBJ2-3; tentatively, D is TRBD2 (6 bases). CDR1 is PRHDT and CDR2 is FYEKMQ in the germline V gene (reference sequence). The V and J ends lost 5 bases and 2 bases respectively, with 11 bases between them. The CDR3 spans 14 residues. The CDR3 bases are TGTGCCAGCAGCACAAGGACTATCACAGATACGCAGTATTTT. Protein product: CASSTRTITDTQYF.

The CDR3 reads CASSLGIENEQYF. The DNA of the CDR3 is TGCGCCAGCAGCCTTGGGATTGAGAACGAGCAGTACTTC. The chain recombines TRBV10-2 with TRBJ2-7; no firm D call. This CDR3 comprises 13 residues. Germline-derived CDR1 and CDR2 are WSHSY and SAAADI. With 6 bases removed from V and 5 bases from J, the gap between germline ends came to 14 bases.

In DNA, the CDR3 is TGTGCCAGCAGTGAACACCCAGAGACCCAGTACTTC. Its translation: CASSEHPETQYF. The J gene is TRBJ2-5, the V gene TRBV2; D not resolved. The CDR3 contains 12 residues. Trimming left V 2 bases short and J 4 bases short, with 5 bases between. Germline V lookup: CDR1 SNHLY, CDR2 FYNNEI.

This clonotype was observed a single time. The CDR3 loop is CASSHGTGYYGYTF. CDR3 DNA sequence: TGTGCCAGCAGCCACGGGACAGGTTACTATGGCTACACCTTC. This chain links TRBV14 with TRBJ1-2, with TRBD1 identical over 8 bases. V gave up 3 bases and J gave up 3 bases; unmatched junction bases: 3. The CDR3 covers 14 residues. CDR1 and CDR2 (germline): SGHDN, FVKESK.

CDR3 DNA sequence: TGCGCCAGCAGCCAAGATGATGGGTACGGGGCCAACGTCCTGACTTTC. Translation gives CASSQDDGYGANVLTF. This chain connects TRBV4-1 to TRBJ2-6; D is unclear. The CDR3 runs 16 residues. Germline assignment: CDR1 MGHRA and CDR2 YSYEKL. V lost 0 bases, J lost 4 bases, and 10 bases lay in between.

The chain couples TRBV12-3 or TRBV12-4 to TRBJ1-4; D is unclear. The CDR3 spans 11 residues. Trimming removed 7 bases from V and 6 bases from J, with 6 bases in between. The CDR3 protein is CASTKDEKLFF. CDR3 bases: TGTGCCAGCACCAAGGATGAAAAACTGTTTTTT.

The chain joins TRBV6-2 or TRBV6-3 to TRBJ2-5; a possible D gene is TRBD2 (6 bases). This CDR3 spans 14 amino acids. CDR1 MNHEY and CDR2 SVGEGT come from the germline V gene. Trimming stripped 8 bases from V and 2 bases from J, with 15 bases between. The CDR3 nucleotides read TGTGCCAGCCGTAGCCCCGGGACTCAAGAGACCCAGTACTTC. It is translated as CASRSPGTQETQYF.

This clonotype was counted a few times. The CDR3 DNA is TGTGCCAGCAGATTGAACACTGAAGCTTTCTTT. Amino acid sequence: CASRLNTEAFF. V and J are TRBV27 and TRBJ1-1, with D hard to call. V was clipped by 6 bases and J by 0 bases, with 2 bases between them. Per germline, CDR1 MNHEY and CDR2 SMNVEV (reference sequence). This CDR3 has 11 residues.

The chain carries TRBV28 and TRBJ2-5; D is possibly TRBD2 (6 bases). CDR1 and CDR2 from the germline V gene are MDHEN and SYDVKM. The CDR3 is 13 residues long. V was trimmed by 4 bases and J by 3 bases, leaving 9 bases between them. Written as DNA, the CDR3 is TGTGCCAGCAGTTCCCGACTAGAAGAGACCCAGTACTTC. Translating gives CASSSRLEETQYF.

This chain links TRBV30 with TRBJ2-3; TRBD2 might be the D (6 bases). Germline lookup yields CDR1 GTSNPN and CDR2 SVGIG (reference sequence). V dropped 4 bases and J dropped 0 bases, with 11 bases sitting between them. The CDR3 sequence is 14 residues long. The DNA of the CDR3 is TGTGCCTGGACACGCGGGACCAGCACAGATACGCAGTATTTT. Its protein product is CAWTRGTSTDTQYF.

About this clonotype itself: The junction and the germline gene differ at one end; a read error may be behind it. The rearrangement joins TRBV27 to TRBJ2-1; possibly TRBD1 or TRBD2 for D (5 bases each). Per the germline V gene, CDR1 is MNHEY and CDR2 is SMNVEV (reference sequence). The CDR3 runs 12 residues. The CDR3 loop reads CASSHGTAEPFF. The CDR3 DNA follows: TGTGCCAGCAGTCACGGGACGGCGGAGCCGTTCTTC.

The CDR3 loop is CASSYPTRPSYEQYF. The CDR3 nucleotides read TGTGCCAGCAGTTACCCGACTAGACCGTCCTACGAGCAGTACTTC. The V and J genes are TRBV6-2 or TRBV6-3 and TRBJ2-7; D may be TRBD2 (6 bases). The CDR3 has 15 residues. V gave up 2 bases and J gave up 1 base, with 12 bases separating them. Germline V lookup: CDR1 MNHEY, CDR2 SVGEGT.

The chain links TRBV29-1 to TRBJ1-2; weak D call: TRBD1 (6 bases). Trimming left V 2 bases short and J 8 bases short, with 18 bases between. The germline gives CDR1 SQVTM, CDR2 ANQGSEA. The CDR3 sequence is 14 residues long. Written as DNA, the CDR3 is TGCAGCGTTGAACAGGGGAGGGGGAGTGTCGGCTACACCTTC. It yields the protein CSVEQGRGSVGYTF.

The CDR3 spells CSAQGESYEQYF. CDR3 DNA sequence: TGCAGTGCTCAAGGGGAGTCCTACGAGCAGTACTTC. The chain carries TRBV20-1 and TRBJ2-7; D may correspond to TRBD1 or TRBD2 (5 bases each). The CDR3 sequence is 12 residues long. Germline CDR1 is DFQATT and CDR2 is SNEGSKA (reference sequence). V shed 5 bases and J shed 1 base, with 9 bases lying between them.

The chain employs TRBV4-1 and TRBJ2-1; 7 positions agree with TRBD2. Germline assignment: CDR1 MGHRA and CDR2 YSYEKL. The CDR3 spans 13 residues. Unmatched junction bases numbered 3, after V lost 4 bases and J lost 6 bases. The CDR3 loop is CASSPGGFNEQFF. The DNA for the CDR3 is TGCGCCAGCAGCCCGGGGGGTTTCAATGAGCAGTTCTTC.

This clonotype showed up just a few times. V gene TRBV6-5 combines with J gene TRBJ1-1; D call uncertain. CDR1 is MNHEY, CDR2 SVGAGI, per germline. This CDR3 region has 11 residues. Trimming took 2 bases from V and 5 from J, leaving 3 bases between them. The CDR3 DNA reads as TGTGCCAGCAGTTACGCGACTGAAGCTTTCTTT. Its translation is CASSYATEAFF.

The chain uses TRBV11-3 and TRBJ2-5, with D tentatively TRBD1 (5 bases). The length of the CDR3 is 15 residues. Germline V gives CDR1 SGHNT, CDR2 YENEEA. V was clipped by 3 bases and J by 5 bases, with 16 bases between them. The CDR3 spells CASSLAGSVLETQYF. The DNA for the CDR3 is TGTGCCAGCAGCTTGGCAGGGTCCGTCTTGGAGACCCAGTACTTC.

This chain uses TRBV27 with TRBJ2-1; D not resolved. V lost 0 bases, J lost 7 bases, and 7 bases lay in between. Germline V CDR1 and CDR2: MNHEY, SMNVEV (reference sequence). The CDR3 spans 13 residues. DNA for the CDR3: TGTGCCAGCAGTTTATCGTCGTTTAATGAGCAGTTCTTC. Translated, it gives CASSLSSFNEQFF.

This chain uses TRBV7-2 with TRBJ2-5; 14 bases fit TRBD2. Trimming at V came to 5 bases and at J to 4 bases, leaving 6 bases not matched to a gene. CDR1 and CDR2 (germline): SGHTA, FQGNSA. This CDR3 region has 16 residues. Written as DNA, the CDR3 is TGTGCCAGCAGCCAGGGACTAGCGGGGGCGGGAGAGACCCAGTACTTC. Encoded protein: CASSQGLAGAGETQYF.

The J gene is TRBJ1-2, the V gene TRBV5-1; D is uncertain. CDR3 length: 14 residues. Germline V gene data show CDR1 as SGHRS and CDR2 as YFSETQ. V dropped 3 bases and J dropped 8 bases, with 17 bases sitting between them. In DNA form, the CDR3 reads TGCGCCAGCAGCTCTGCGGAGGGAACTGAGGGCTACACCTTC. Protein product: CASSSAEGTEGYTF.

The chain employs TRBV7-2 and TRBJ2-6; 7 positions agree with TRBD2. The CDR3 runs 17 residues. The germline CDR1 and CDR2 sequences are SGHTA and FQGNSA. With 1 base clipped from V and 5 bases from J, the junction kept 8 bases outside the gene matches. CDR3 residues: CASSLVVAGDWANVLTF. The CDR3 nucleotides read TGTGCCAGCAGCTTAGTTGTTGCGGGGGATTGGGCCAACGTCCTGACTTTC.

The chain links TRBV4-2 to TRBJ2-7; 9 positions match TRBD1. Germline values: CDR1 LGHNA, CDR2 YNFKEQ. The CDR3 loop spans 17 amino acids. The J segment lost 4 bases and the V segment lost 5 bases, leaving 15 bases of the junction unmatched. CDR3 sequence reads: CASSEVLVRDRAYEQYF. Here the CDR3 DNA reads TGTGCCAGCAGCGAGGTCTTAGTCCGGGACAGGGCTTACGAGCAGTACTTC.

The gene calls are TRBV7-9 and TRBJ2-3; no clear D. CDR3 length: 12 residues. Germline loops: CDR1 SEHNR, CDR2 FQNEAQ (reference sequence). V lost 5 bases and J lost 1, with 4 bases in between. The DNA of the CDR3 is TGTGCCAGCAGCACTCGCACAGATACGCAGTATTTT. Amino acid sequence: CASSTRTDTQYF.

The genes are TRBV6-5 and TRBJ2-3; 9 nucleotides agree with TRBD2. CDR1 is MNHEY, CDR2 SVGAGI, per germline. CDR3 length equals 13 residues. Trimming at V came to 9 bases and at J to 4 bases, leaving 5 bases not matched to a gene. The CDR3: CARSSGEADTQYF. The CDR3 DNA sequence: TGTGCCAGGTCTAGCGGGGAGGCAGATACGCAGTATTTT.

The chain joins TRBV11-2 to TRBJ2-5, with TRBD2 identical over 10 bases. CDR1 is SGHAT and CDR2 is FQNNGV in the germline V gene. V was clipped by 1 base and J by 2 bases; unmatched bases: 4. The CDR3 extends over 16 amino acids. The CDR3 is CASSLVASGGQETQYF. The CDR3 DNA sequence: TGTGCCAGCAGCTTAGTGGCTAGCGGGGGACAAGAGACCCAGTACTTC.

The rearrangement joins TRBV27 to TRBJ1-6, with 7 bases lining up with TRBD1. The CDR3 contains 13 residues. V was pared by 8 bases and J by 7 bases, with 5 bases of the junction left unmatched. Germline-derived CDR1 and CDR2 are MNHEY and SMNVEV (reference sequence). The CDR3 is CASARTGNSPLHF. Here the CDR3 DNA reads TGTGCCAGCGCTCGGACAGGAAATTCACCCCTCCACTTT.

This sequence joins TRBV25-1 and TRBJ2-2, with D possibly being TRBD1 (5 bases). Trimming pared 7 bases from V and 6 bases from J, leaving 9 bases between. This CDR3 spans 12 amino acids. Germline V gene sequence: CDR1 MGHDK, CDR2 SYGVNS. CDR3 bases: TGTGCCAGCAATCAGGGATCCGGGGAGCTGTTTTTT. Encoded protein: CASNQGSGELFF.

The V and J genes are TRBV29-1 and TRBJ2-7; D call uncertain. Trimming removed 5 bases from V and 0 bases from J, with 11 bases in between. This CDR3 spans 13 amino acids. The germline V gene has CDR1 SQVTM and CDR2 ANQGSEA. CDR3 sequence reads: CSVIAASSYEQYF. The DNA for the CDR3 is TGCAGCGTTATCGCTGCTTCCTCCTACGAGCAGTACTTC.

V gene TRBV7-9 combines with J gene TRBJ1-2; maybe TRBD1 (6 bases). Per the germline V gene, CDR1 is SEHNR and CDR2 is FQNEAQ (reference sequence). V was shortened by 5 bases and J by 6 bases, with 10 bases between the two germline ends. The CDR3 covers 12 residues. The CDR3 bases are TGTGCCAGCAGCCGGGGGGCGGATGGCTACACCTTC. It translates to CASSRGADGYTF. The complete variable domain, with remaining parts taken from reference TRBV7-9 and TRBJ1-2, reads DTGVSQNPRHKITKRGQNVTFRCDPISEHNRLYWYRQTLGQGPEFLTYFQNEAQLEKSRLLSDRFSAERPKGSFSTLEIQRTEQGDSAMYLCASSRGADGYTFGSGTRLTVV.

This clonotype occurred a few times. The chain couples TRBV3-1 to TRBJ2-3; D is tentatively TRBD1 or TRBD2 (5 bases each). Germline CDR1 reads LGHDT; CDR2 reads YNNKEL (reference sequence). Trimming pared 4 bases from V and 4 bases from J, leaving 21 bases between. This CDR3 is 17 amino acids long. Here the CDR3 reads CASSLKSGGREADTQYF. CDR3 coding DNA: TGTGCCAGCAGCCTTAAGAGCGGTGGCAGGGAAGCAGATACGCAGTATTTT.

This sequence joins TRBV15 and TRBJ1-6; a possible D gene is TRBD1 (5 bases). Germline lookup yields CDR1 LNHNV and CDR2 YYDKDF (reference sequence). Trimming shortened V by 4 bases and J by 9 bases, and 22 bases separated the two germline ends. The CDR3 spans 17 residues. The CDR3 sequence: CATSTLPRAGETSPLHF. The DNA of the CDR3 is TGTGCCACCAGCACATTACCCAGGGCGGGCGAGACTTCACCCCTCCACTTT.

This clonotype appeared a single time. The chain carries TRBV5-1 and TRBJ2-7; 9 bases map to TRBD1. The length of the CDR3 is 14 residues. The V segment lost 4 bases and the J segment 2 bases; nucleotides outside the gene matches: 4. CDR1 is SGHRS and CDR2 is YFSETQ in the germline V gene. The DNA for the CDR3 is TGCGCCAGCAGCATGACAGGGGGTACCTACGAGCAGTACTTC. Its translation is CASSMTGGTYEQYF.